Listed below are T cell receptor beta chains from one sample, sequenced in a study of blood T cell repertoires in COVID-19. TCRdb keeps only in-frame clones here, not all; method: immunoSEQ multiplex PCR. The sample holds 220,000 or so clones, 88% seen once. Sequenced material: PBMCs or T cells enriched from blood (not recorded which). The source of these receptors is a woman between 50 and 59 years old with acute COVID-19. The CDR3 runs from the conserved cysteine through the conserved F or W. Each record gives: V gene, D gene, J gene, clone size, CDR3 DNA, CDR3 protein. D genes are given only for firm matches. A clone size is listed for some rows: how often the clone was seen (once, few, many), or a class if it is expanded.

TRBV28	TRBD1	TRBJ1-1	NA	TGTGCCAGCAGTCGAACAGGGGCGAACACTGAAGCTTTCTTT	CASSRTGANTEAFF
TRBV7-2	NA	TRBJ1-5	NA	TGTGCCAGCAGCTTAGAGAGGAGAAATCAGCCCCAGCATTTT	CASSLERRNQPQHF
TRBV27	TRBD1	TRBJ2-7	NA	TGTGCCAGCAGTTTTGACAGGGCAGGCGAGCAGTACTTC	CASSFDRAGEQYF
TRBV25-1	NA	TRBJ2-6	NA	TGTGCCAGCAGTGCTACCTCAGGGGCTGGGGCCAACGTCCTGACTTTC	CASSATSGAGANVLTF
TRBV2	TRBD1	TRBJ1-4	NA	TGTGCCAGCAAACTTGGGGACAGCCCTAATGAAAAACTGTTTTTT	CASKLGDSPNEKLFF
TRBV11-2	TRBD2	TRBJ2-7	NA	TGTGCCAGCAGCTTAGTCGGGACTAGCGGGAGAGGCGAGCAGTACTTC	CASSLVGTSGRGEQYF
TRBV13	NA	TRBJ2-5	once	TGTGCCAGCAGCCCGGGACAAGGCCTCCGAGAGACCCAGTACTTC	CASSPGQGLRETQYF
TRBV7-3	NA	TRBJ1-1	NA	TGTGCCAGCAGCGTTAGCCAGAGTTACACTGAAGCTTTCTTT	CASSVSQSYTEAFF
TRBV18	TRBD1	TRBJ1-1	NA	TGTGCCAGCTCACTGGGACAGAGGAACACTGAAGCTTTCTTT	CASSLGQRNTEAFF
TRBV7-9	NA	TRBJ2-7	few	TGTGCCAGCAGCTTGGGGGACTCCCTTTCTGATCAGTACTTC	CASSLGDSLSDQYF
TRBV28	NA	TRBJ2-7	NA	TGTGCCAGCAGTTTAGCGGGGTCTCACTCCTACGAGCAGTACTTC	CASSLAGSHSYEQYF
TRBV29-1	TRBD2	TRBJ2-1	NA	TGCAGCGTTGCCGGAGGGGCGGGAGTTGCGGGGAATGAGCAGTTCTTC	CSVAGGAGVAGNEQFF
TRBV19	TRBD1	TRBJ2-5	NA	TGTGCCAGTAGTCCAAGGGACAGGGGGGCAGAGACCCAGTACTTC	CASSPRDRGAETQYF
TRBV29-1	TRBD1	TRBJ1-2	NA	TGCAGCGTTGAGAGAGACAGGGTTCGGGGCTACACCTTC	CSVERDRVRGYTF
TRBV7-9	TRBD2	TRBJ2-1	NA	TGTGCCAGCAGCTTAGCTCTCCCGGGACTAGCCTACAATGAGCAGTTCTTC	CASSLALPGLAYNEQFF
TRBV28	TRBD2	TRBJ2-1	NA	TGTGCCAGCAGTTCCCGCCCAACTAGCGGGAGTAAAGATGAGCAGTTCTTC	CASSSRPTSGSKDEQFF
TRBV5-4	TRBD2	TRBJ2-1	NA	TGTGCCAGCAGTTCTAGCGGGTATGATGTCTGGTCCTACAATGAGCAGTTCTTC	CASSSSGYDVWSYNEQFF
TRBV30	TRBD1	TRBJ2-5	NA	TGTGCCTGGAGTGCGACGCCCAGGGGGGAGACCCAGTACTTC	CAWSATPRGETQYF
TRBV15	NA	TRBJ1-2	NA	TGTGCCACCAGCAGGGACAAAATGGGCTATGGCTACACCTTC	CATSRDKMGYGYTF
TRBV30	NA	TRBJ1-3	NA	TGTGCCTGCGGGTCGACTAGCTCTGGAAACACCATATATTTT	CACGSTSSGNTIYF
TRBV6-5	TRBD1	TRBJ1-2	NA	TGTGCCAGCAGGCACAGGGGCGACTATGGCTACACCTTC	CASRHRGDYGYTF